Detailed here is one TCR beta chain. Trimming took 6 bases from V and 0 from J, leaving 11 bases between them. Germline lookup yields CDR1 LGHDT and CDR2 YNNKEL (reference sequence). The CDR3 consists of 14 residues. The data stem from a study of blood T cell repertoires in COVID-19. Overall study context: Researchers got acute and convalescent COVID-19 samples from the United States, Italy and Spain.

Profiled with immunoSEQ multiplex PCR; TCRdb holds only in-frame clones, not every one. The table records some 160,000 clones, approximately 90% of them present only once. The V gene is TRBV3-1 (or the pseudogene TRBV3-2), the J gene TRBJ1-2; tentatively, D is TRBD1 (6 bases). Sequenced: peripheral blood. The clonotype originates from a young man with acute or convalescent COVID-19. The CDR3 is CASSRQVTNYGYTF. The CDR3 DNA reads TGTGCCAGCAGTCGACAGGTGACTAACTATGGCTACACCTTC.